One sample yielded the 32 T cell receptor beta chains listed below, sequenced in a study of blood T cells in healthy people across ages. A sample-barcoded 5' primer and a J-beta primer mix were used in a second PCR of about 7 to 11 cycles. Via MiXCR, TCRdb re-called the 5' RACE reads, giving one row per CDR3 protein. Altogether approximately 670,000 distinct CDR3 sequences are present, 40% to 50% being singletons, with the ten largest covering around 30%. The specimen was blood. These receptors originate from a man of 80 years or more in good health.

The chain combines TRBV30 with TRBJ1-1; D is unclear. The CDR3 covers 14 residues. From germline, CDR1 is GTSNPN and CDR2 SVGIG (reference sequence). The ends were cut back, 4 bases at V and 6 bases at J, with 18 bases in the middle. As DNA, the CDR3 is TGTGCCTGGACCACCTTGGCGGCCAGTTCTGAAGCTTTCTTT. This gives the protein CAWTTLAASSEAFF.

The rearrangement joins TRBV5-6 to TRBJ2-1; the match to TRBD2 covers 8 bases. The J call may be incorrect, as the DNA end agrees better with TRBJ2-7. Germline values: CDR1 SGHDT, CDR2 YYEEEE. The CDR3 extends over 18 amino acids. CDR3 sequence (DNA): TGTGCCAGCAGCCCGGCGAGTAGCGGGGTTAGCTCCTACAATGAGCAGTACTTC. Translation gives CASSPASSGVSSYNEQYF.

Only a few counts were recorded for this clonotype. CDR3 sequence (DNA): TGCAGTGCTAGAAACTCGGGGAGGAACAGCTACGAGCAGTACTTC. Amino acid sequence: CSARNSGRNSYEQYF. V usage is TRBV20-1 and J usage is TRBJ2-7; the D gene is possibly TRBD2 (6 bases). Trimming pared 2 bases from V and 3 bases from J, leaving 17 bases between. Germline CDR1 DFQATT, CDR2 SNEGSKA (reference sequence). The CDR3 has 15 residues.

The chain has TRBV13 and TRBJ2-7; TRBD2 matches 8 bases. CDR1 is PRHDT, CDR2 FYEKMQ, per germline (reference sequence). This CDR3 region has 14 residues. Trimming cost V 7 bases and J 6 bases; bases outside gene matches: 11. CDR3 sequence (DNA): TGTGCCAGCACCACCCGACTAGCGTCCCTCGAGCAGTACTTC. It translates to CASTTRLASLEQYF.

For this clonotype: A read error is possible here, since a much larger clone lies one base away. The gene calls are TRBV4-2 and TRBJ2-1; 8 positions agree with TRBD1. CDR1 and CDR2 (germline): LGHNA, YNFKEQ. CDR3 length: 17 amino acids. V was pared by 0 bases and J by 6 bases, with 10 bases of the junction left unmatched. The CDR3 spells CASSQEKGQDDANEQFF. The CDR3 nucleotides read TGTGCCAGCAGCCAAGAGAAGGGACAGGATGATGCCAATGAGCAGTTCTTC.

The V call is TRBV7-2, the J call TRBJ2-4; possible D gene TRBD2, 5 bases. The germline gives CDR1 SGHTA, CDR2 FQGNSA. Trimming pared 6 bases from V and 6 bases from J, leaving 15 bases between. This CDR3 contains 14 residues. The CDR3 protein is CASRGSGKANIQYF. CDR3 nucleotide sequence: TGTGCCAGCAGGGGGTCGGGAAAGGCAAACATTCAGTACTTC.

This clonotype was observed a few times. The CDR3 sequence: CASRGRSGANVLTF. The CDR3 nucleotides are TGTGCCAGCAGGGGGCGGTCTGGGGCCAACGTCCTGACTTTC. The chain carries TRBV7-2 and TRBJ2-6; the D gene is possibly TRBD1 (5 bases). The CDR3 sequence is 14 residues long. Per germline, CDR1 SGHTA and CDR2 FQGNSA. V gave up 6 bases and J gave up 1 base, with 7 bases separating them.

This clonotype turned up a few times. The chain carries TRBV10-3 and TRBJ2-3; TRBD2 is a possible D gene (6 bases). This CDR3 comprises 17 residues. Between the trimmed V and J ends, which lost 3 bases and 1 base, there was a span of 17 bases. Germline CDR1 and CDR2: ENHRY and SYGVKD. The CDR3, as DNA: TGTGCCATCAGTGACTCCTCCAAGCGGGTGGGCACAGATACGCAGTATTTT. It yields the protein CAISDSSKRVGTDTQYF.

The chain couples TRBV7-9 to TRBJ2-3, with TRBD2 matching over 10 bases. In germline, CDR1 is SEHNR, CDR2 FQNEAQ (reference sequence). The length of the CDR3 is 14 residues. J lost 7 bases, V lost 8 bases, and 9 bases had no gene match. CDR3 protein: CASVRGTSAYTQYF. The CDR3 nucleotides are TGTGCCAGCGTTCGCGGGACTAGCGCGTATACGCAGTATTTT.

The genes are TRBV7-2 and TRBJ1-5, with 8 bases matching TRBD1. The CDR3 runs to 17 residues. V was pared by 2 bases and J by 4 bases, with 10 bases of the junction left unmatched. Looked up from germline, CDR1 is SGHTA and CDR2 is FQGNSA. CDR3 sequence reads: CASSLQPGGNRNQPQHF. For the CDR3, the DNA is TGTGCCAGCAGCTTACAACCAGGGGGCAATCGGAATCAGCCCCAGCATTTT.

The V gene is TRBV4-1, the J gene TRBJ2-2; 13 positions match TRBD2. V lost 4 bases, J lost 0 bases, and 5 bases stayed unmatched. The germline CDR1 and CDR2 sequences are MGHRA and YSYEKL. The CDR3 has 18 amino acids. For the CDR3, the DNA is TGCGCCAGCAGCCGACAACTAGCGGGGGGGTCGAACACCGGGGAGCTGTTTTTT. Protein product: CASSRQLAGGSNTGELFF.

The genes are TRBV7-9 and TRBJ1-1; 8 nucleotides agree with TRBD1. The CDR3 spans 14 residues. CDR1 is SEHNR, CDR2 FQNEAQ, per germline (reference sequence). Losses at the gene ends were 7 bases for V and 3 bases for J; bases not matched to a gene: 7. CDR3 coding DNA: TGTGCCAGCACGTCCACGACAGGGGACACTGAAGCTTTCTTT. Protein sequence: CASTSTTGDTEAFF.

There are a few counts of this clonotype. The rearrangement joins TRBV6-2 or TRBV6-3 to TRBJ2-1, with D possibly being TRBD1 (5 bases). The J call is in doubt because the DNA end fits TRBJ2-7 better. This CDR3 is built from 13 residues. Germline CDR1 reads MNHEY; CDR2 reads SVGEGT. CDR3 sequence: CASSWGSYNEQYF. The DNA for the CDR3 is TGTGCCAGCAGTTGGGGCTCCTACAATGAGCAGTACTTC.

V gene TRBV6-5 combines with J gene TRBJ2-7, with TRBD2 matching over 10 bases. Germline values: CDR1 MNHEY, CDR2 SVGAGI. This CDR3 has 18 amino acids. Unmatched junction bases numbered 15, after V lost 4 bases and J lost 3 bases. Here the CDR3 DNA reads TGTGCCAGCAGTTTTAGCGGGGGGCGACCCAATGCCCTCTACGAGCAGTACTTC. It specifies CASSFSGGRPNALYEQYF.

This clonotype was detected only once. The rearrangement uses TRBV7-2 and TRBJ2-1; the D gene could be TRBD1 or TRBD2 (5 bases each). The V gene's germline CDR1 is SGHTA and CDR2 FQGNSA. This CDR3 has 16 residues. Trimming took 3 bases from V and 5 from J, leaving 17 bases between them. CDR3 protein: CASSFHGTRGHNEQFF. CDR3 DNA sequence: TGTGCCAGCAGCTTTCACGGGACCCGGGGACACAATGAGCAGTTCTTC.

The chain links TRBV3-1 to TRBJ2-3, with 9 bases matching TRBD2. The CDR3 runs 14 residues. J lost 8 bases, V lost 6 bases, and 9 bases had no gene match. The germline gives CDR1 LGHDT, CDR2 YNNKEL (reference sequence). In nucleotides, the CDR3 is TGTGCCAGCAGTTTAAAGGGCGGGGGGGGTACGCAGTATTTT. It is translated as CASSLKGGGGTQYF.

V and J are TRBV28 and TRBJ1-1; the D is unclear. CDR3 size: 12 residues. V lost 6 bases and J lost 8, with 13 bases in between. The germline CDR1 and CDR2 sequences are MDHEN and SYDVKM. The CDR3 reads CASRSRYEEAFF. The CDR3, as DNA: TGTGCCAGCAGGTCCCGGTATGAGGAAGCTTTCTTT.

The rearrangement links TRBV6-5 to TRBJ2-1; TRBD2 aligns across 12 bases. Germline CDR1 and CDR2: MNHEY and SVGAGI. This CDR3 comprises 16 residues. Trimming cost V 0 bases and J 5 bases; bases outside gene matches: 2. This CDR3 reads CASSYSWTSGNNEQFF. The CDR3 coding sequence is TGTGCCAGCAGTTACTCCTGGACTAGCGGGAACAATGAGCAGTTCTTC.

The chain is built from TRBV9 and TRBJ2-5, with no clear D. TRBJ2-7 matches the DNA end more closely, so the J call is doubtful. Germline V gives CDR1 SGDLS, CDR2 YYNGEE. The CDR3 consists of 13 residues. DNA of the CDR3: TGTGCCAGCAGCCCAAACGGAAGGTACGAGCAGTACTTC. This sequence encodes CASSPNGRYEQYF.

This chain connects TRBV7-2 to TRBJ2-5, with D uncertain. CDR3 size: 15 residues. Trimming took off 1 base at V and 4 bases at J, with 13 bases between the two ends. Germline values: CDR1 SGHTA, CDR2 FQGNSA. The CDR3 DNA follows: TGTGCCAGCAGCTTAGGCTCCGGCGGAATAGAGACCCAGTACTTC. It codes for CASSLGSGGIETQYF. Variable domain in full (rest from reference TRBV7-2 and TRBJ2-5): GAGVSQSPSNKVTEKGKDVELRCDPISGHTALYWYRQSLGQGLEFLIYFQGNSAPDKSGLPSDRFSAERTGGSVSTLTIQRTQQEDSAVYLCASSLGSGGIETQYFGPGTRLLVL.

J is TRBJ1-1 and V is TRBV25-1; D is possibly TRBD1 (5 bases). CDR3 length equals 12 residues. CDR1 is MGHDK and CDR2 is SYGVNS in the germline V gene. V was shortened by 4 bases and J by 7 bases, with 10 bases between the two germline ends. As DNA, the CDR3 is TGTGCCAGCAGTGCCGGGGGTATTGAAGCTTTCTTT. Translated, it gives CASSAGGIEAFF.

The V and J genes are TRBV28 and TRBJ2-5; 8 nucleotides match TRBD1. The germline CDR1 and CDR2 sequences are MDHEN and SYDVKM. Unmatched junction bases numbered 18, after V lost 4 bases and J lost 11 bases. CDR3 size: 16 residues. Written as DNA, the CDR3 is TGTGCCAGCAGTTCACGGACAGGGCTCCCCTACAATGAGCAGTACTTC. This encodes CASSSRTGLPYNEQYF.

This clonotype has just a few counts. CDR3 residues: CASSLSRRQSQVLFF. In nucleotides, the CDR3 is TGTGCCAGCAGTTTATCGAGGAGGCAAAGCCAGGTTCTGTTTTTT. The rearrangement links TRBV12-3 or TRBV12-4 to TRBJ1-4, with D unresolved. The CDR3 loop spans 15 amino acids. Deletions cut 2 bases from V and 14 bases from J, with 21 bases between.

This clonotype was picked up a small number of times. The V gene is TRBV20-1, the J gene TRBJ1-3, with D unclear. This CDR3 spans 15 amino acids. Trimming cost V 6 bases and J 3 bases, with 18 bases left between them. The germline V gene has CDR1 DFQATT and CDR2 SNEGSKA (reference sequence). CDR3 coding DNA: TGCAGTGCCCCCCCGGGCCCGAAAGTTGGAAACACCATATATTTT. Protein sequence: CSAPPGPKVGNTIYF.

The chain uses TRBV7-9 and TRBJ1-1; no reliable D call. This CDR3 is 13 amino acids long. Trimming removed 1 base at V and 5 bases at J, with 8 bases between. Germline V lookup: CDR1 SEHNR, CDR2 FQNEAQ (reference sequence). The CDR3 here is CASSLEVGTEAFF. The DNA for the CDR3 is TGTGCCAGCAGCTTAGAGGTAGGGACTGAAGCTTTCTTT. The full variable domain, completed using reference TRBV7-9 and TRBJ1-1, is DTGVSQNPRHKITKRGQNVTFRCDPISEHNRLYWYRQTLGQGPEFLTYFQNEAQLEKSRLLSDRFSAERPKGSFSTLEIQRTEQGDSAMYLCASSLEVGTEAFFGQGTRLTVV.

This clonotype was seen a few times. The V gene is TRBV6-2 or TRBV6-3, the J gene TRBJ2-1, with TRBD2 identical over 7 bases. This CDR3 comprises 13 residues. The germline gives CDR1 MNHEY, CDR2 SVGEGT. Trimming at V came to 11 bases and at J to 0 bases, leaving 4 bases not matched to a gene. DNA for the CDR3: TGTGCCGTCGGGAGGAGCTCCTACAATGAGCAGTTCTTC. Its protein is CAVGRSSYNEQFF.

The table lists this clonotype with a few counts. The junction departs from germline at one end; a sequencing error may be responsible. The J gene is TRBJ2-7, the V gene TRBV7-3; 10 nucleotides agree with TRBD2. Germline assignment: CDR1 SGHTA and CDR2 FQGTGA. The CDR3 is made up of 15 amino acids. The CDR3 reads CASSLTGLAAYEQYF. CDR3 DNA sequence: TGTGCCAGCAGCCTAACCGGACTAGCGGCCTACGAGCAGTACTTC.

The rearrangement joins TRBV5-8 to TRBJ2-7; weak D call: TRBD2 (6 bases). Per the germline V gene, CDR1 is SGHTS and CDR2 is YDEGEE. The CDR3 contains 14 residues. V was trimmed by 6 bases and J by 0 bases, leaving 13 bases between them. For the CDR3, the DNA is TGTGCCAGCACCCTACCGGGGGTCTCCTACGAGCAGTACTTC. Its translation is CASTLPGVSYEQYF.

This clonotype was seen repeatedly, ten times or more. The rearrangement joins TRBV28 to TRBJ2-7; 13 bases line up with TRBD2. This CDR3 is built from 16 residues. J lost 4 bases, V lost 5 bases, and 8 bases had no gene match. Germline lookup yields CDR1 MDHEN and CDR2 SYDVKM. Here the CDR3 reads CASSPRTSGSNYEQYF. For the CDR3, the DNA is TGTGCCAGCAGTCCGCGGACTAGCGGGAGTAATTACGAGCAGTACTTC.

This CDR3 reads CASSLSLGYTGELFF. The DNA of the CDR3 is TGTGCCAGCAGTTTAAGTCTGGGTTACACCGGGGAGCTGTTTTTT. This rearrangement joins TRBV12-3 or TRBV12-4 to TRBJ2-2; no definite D call. The CDR3 spans 15 residues. Trimming left V 2 bases short and J 3 bases short, with 10 bases between.

CDR3 coding DNA: TGTGCCATCAGTGTACAGGGGGCACAGCCCCAGCATTTT. Protein: CAISVQGAQPQHF. This chain joins TRBV10-3 and TRBJ1-5, with 9 bases fitting TRBD1. CDR1 is ENHRY and CDR2 is SYGVKD in the germline V gene. Trimming at V came to 4 bases and at J to 7 bases, leaving 2 bases not matched to a gene. CDR3 length: 13 amino acids.

This clonotype has only a few counts. This chain uses TRBV28 with TRBJ2-5; D gene unclear. The end of the DNA aligns better with TRBJ2-7, so the J call may be wrong. The length of the CDR3 is 12 residues. From germline, CDR1 is MDHEN and CDR2 SYDVKM. CDR3 amino acids: CASSAFPPEQYF. CDR3 bases: TGTGCCAGCAGCGCCTTTCCCCCCGAGCAGTACTTC.